What follows are 8 T cell receptor beta chains derived from one specimen sequenced in a study of memory CD4+ T cells and cytomegalovirus serostatus. Sequencing was performed with immunoSEQ multiplex PCR; in TCRdb, only in-frame clones are kept and a portion is missing. This sample yields more than 55,000 clones, of which 75% to 85% are seen a single time; 0.88% belongs to the top ten. The sort gate was single viable CD3+CD4+CD8-CD45RO+ cells for memory CD4+ T cells. Sequenced input: memory CD4+ T cells from blood. These receptors were collected from an adult in good health and CMV-seronegative.

CDR3 protein: CASSQGPPLGEQYF. CDR3 nucleotide sequence: TGTGCCAGCAGCCAAGGTCCTCCGCTGGGCGAGCAGTACTTC. This chain joins TRBV14 and TRBJ2-7; no firm D call. V was shortened by 1 base and J by 6 bases, with 13 bases between the two germline ends. CDR1 and CDR2 from the germline V gene are SGHDN and FVKESK. This CDR3 has 14 residues. The full variable domain, rest sourced from reference TRBV14 and TRBJ2-7, is EAGVTQFPSHSVIEKGQTVTLRCDPISGHDNLYWYRRVMGKEIKFLLHFVKESKQDESGMPNNRFLAERTGGTYSTLKVQPAELEDSGVYFCASSQGPPLGEQYFGPGTRLTVT.

This sequence joins TRBV2 and TRBJ1-3; D remains unclear. In germline, CDR1 is SNHLY, CDR2 FYNNEI. The CDR3 contains 14 residues. Trimming took off 7 bases at V and 0 bases at J, with 10 bases between the two ends. CDR3 residues: CASTLDTSGNTIYF. In nucleotides, the CDR3 is TGTGCCAGCACTCTTGACACCTCTGGAAACACCATATATTTT.

The chain links TRBV2 to TRBJ2-1, with 13 bases fitting TRBD2. The CDR3 totals 18 residues. Germline CDR1 is SNHLY and CDR2 is FYNNEI. V trimming: 6 bases; J trimming: 5 bases; junction bases outside the gene matches: 13. The CDR3 DNA is TGTGCCAGCAGGGGAAGGACTAGCGGGAGATTCAGCGACAATGAGCAGTTCTTC. It yields the protein CASRGRTSGRFSDNEQFF.

The chain links TRBV6-1 to TRBJ1-2; a weak D match, TRBD1 (5 bases). Germline CDR1 and CDR2: MNHNS and SASEGT. The CDR3 is 13 amino acids. V lost 5 bases to trimming and J lost 11 bases, with 18 bases between them. This CDR3 is CASSWGNLVVYTF. The DNA for the CDR3 is TGTGCCAGCAGTTGGGGGAATCTGGTGGTTTACACCTTC.

The chain is built from TRBV5-6 and TRBJ2-3; D is unresolved. From germline, CDR1 is SGHDT and CDR2 YYEEEE. This CDR3 comprises 14 residues. The V end lost 0 bases, the J end lost 2 bases, and 7 bases lay between the germline ends. CDR3 nucleotides: TGTGCCAGCAGCTTGGGGCTCCCCACAGATACGCAGTATTTT. Protein product: CASSLGLPTDTQYF.

The chain has TRBV27 and TRBJ2-2; 9 bases match TRBD1. V shed 8 bases, J shed 0 bases, and the junction held 4 bases outside the gene matches. CDR1 is MNHEY and CDR2 is SMNVEV in the germline V gene (reference sequence). The CDR3 totals 15 residues. CDR3 protein: CASCRDRANTGELFF. CDR3 bases: TGTGCCAGCTGCCGGGACAGGGCGAACACCGGGGAGCTGTTTTTT.

This clone was detected only once. The gene calls are TRBV2 and TRBJ1-3; D not resolved. Germline loops: CDR1 SNHLY, CDR2 FYNNEI. The CDR3 consists of 15 residues. Trimming left V 2 bases short and J 4 bases short, with 12 bases between. DNA for the CDR3: TGTGCCAGCAGTGAAATAGGAGAAGGGGGAAACACCATATATTTT. It yields the protein CASSEIGEGGNTIYF.

The chain uses TRBV15 and TRBJ2-1; 11 bases align to TRBD1. From germline, CDR1 is LNHNV and CDR2 YYDKDF (reference sequence). Trimming removed 0 bases from V and 0 bases from J; junction bases left unmatched: 10. There are 20 residues in the CDR3. The CDR3 sequence is CATSRDLGTGGKLSYNEQFF. As DNA, the CDR3 is TGTGCCACCAGCAGAGATCTCGGGACAGGGGGTAAACTCTCCTACAATGAGCAGTTCTTC.